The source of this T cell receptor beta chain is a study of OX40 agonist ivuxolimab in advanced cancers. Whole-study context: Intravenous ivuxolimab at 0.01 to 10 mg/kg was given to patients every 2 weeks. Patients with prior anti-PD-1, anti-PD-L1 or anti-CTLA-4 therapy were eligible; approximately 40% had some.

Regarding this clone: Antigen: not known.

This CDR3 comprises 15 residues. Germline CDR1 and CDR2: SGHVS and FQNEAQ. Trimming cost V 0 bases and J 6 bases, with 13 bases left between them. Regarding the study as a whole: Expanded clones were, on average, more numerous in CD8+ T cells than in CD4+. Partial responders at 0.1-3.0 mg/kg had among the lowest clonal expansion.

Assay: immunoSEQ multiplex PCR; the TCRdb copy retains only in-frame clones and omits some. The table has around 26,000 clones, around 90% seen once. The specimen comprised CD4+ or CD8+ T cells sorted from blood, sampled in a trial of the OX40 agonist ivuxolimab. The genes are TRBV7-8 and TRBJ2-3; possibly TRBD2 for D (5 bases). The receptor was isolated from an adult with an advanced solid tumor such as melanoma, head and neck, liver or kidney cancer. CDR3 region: CASSLAFSWEDTQYF. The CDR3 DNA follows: TGTGCCAGCAGCTTAGCGTTTTCTTGGGAGGATACGCAGTATTTT.